The 14 T cell receptor beta chains in this list originate from one sample, sequenced in a study of primary melanoma T cells and metastatic recurrence. Assay: immunoSEQ multiplex PCR; the TCRdb copy retains only in-frame clones and omits some. In the table there are roughly 2,900 clones, roughly four fifths of which are singletons. The sample comprised melanoma tumor tissue. The receptors stem from a human donor with melanoma.

The chain has TRBV7-1 and TRBJ1-1, with D hard to call. TRBV7-1 counts as an open reading frame of uncertain function. V lost 4 bases and J 1 base, leaving 7 bases between the germline ends. This CDR3 contains 13 residues. The CDR3 region is CASSFTENTEAFF. The CDR3 DNA follows: TGTGCCAGCAGCTTTACGGAGAACACTGAAGCTTTCTTT.

This chain connects TRBV28 to TRBJ1-3; D unresolved. Germline-derived CDR1 and CDR2 are MDHEN and SYDVKM. V was shortened by 5 bases and J by 0 bases, with 14 bases between the two germline ends. This CDR3 has 16 amino acids. CDR3: CASSPADSHSGNTIYF. The CDR3 bases are TGTGCCAGCAGTCCTGCGGACTCGCACTCTGGAAACACCATATATTTT.

The chain joins TRBV10-1 to TRBJ2-1; D is perhaps TRBD1 (5 bases). Per germline, CDR1 WNHNN and CDR2 SYGVQD (reference sequence). V lost 4 bases to trimming and J lost 6 bases, with 13 bases between them. The length of the CDR3 is 14 residues. CDR3 nucleotides: TGCGCCAGCAGTGGACCAGGGTCAGCCAATGAGCAGTTCTTC. Translation: CASSGPGSANEQFF.

The chain combines TRBV18 with TRBJ1-1; 9 bases are a match to TRBD1. V dropped 3 bases and J dropped 4; count of bases not matched to a gene: 6. This CDR3 spans 15 amino acids. CDR1 KGHSH and CDR2 LQKENI come from the germline V gene. As DNA, the CDR3 is TGTGCCAGCTCACCCAACAGGGGGCGCGGCACTGAAGCTTTCTTT. This codes for CASSPNRGRGTEAFF.

V usage is TRBV4-1 and J usage is TRBJ2-2; D unclear. Germline V lookup: CDR1 MGHRA, CDR2 YSYEKL. Trimming removed 4 bases from V and 0 bases from J, with 9 bases in between. This CDR3 comprises 15 residues. The CDR3 region has the DNA TGCGCCAGCAGCCCACGACTCGCGAACACCGGGGAGCTGTTTTTT. It codes for CASSPRLANTGELFF.

J is TRBJ2-5 and V is TRBV28, with D unclear. Trimming removed 5 bases at V and 5 bases at J, with 12 bases between. The CDR3 has 13 residues. Germline CDR1 MDHEN, CDR2 SYDVKM. CDR3 bases: TGTGCCAGCAGTAGCCGGGTATCGGAGACCCAGTACTTC. It is translated as CASSSRVSETQYF.

The chain employs TRBV30 and TRBJ2-7, with 7 bases fitting TRBD1. The CDR3 runs 14 residues. V dropped 5 bases and J dropped 3; count of bases not matched to a gene: 10. Germline V gives CDR1 GTSNPN, CDR2 SVGIG (reference sequence). Here the CDR3 DNA reads TGTGCCTGGGCAAGGACAGGCCATTTCTACGAGCAGTACTTC. Its protein product is CAWARTGHFYEQYF. The variable domain in full, with the rest retrieved from reference TRBV30 and TRBJ2-7, is SQTIHQWPATLVQPVGSPLSLECTVEGTSNPNLYWYRQAAGRGLQLLFYSVGIGQISSEVPQNLSASRPQDRQFILSSKKLLLSDSGFYLCAWARTGHFYEQYFGPGTRLTVT.

V is TRBV25-1 and J is TRBJ1-5, with 10 bases matching TRBD1. This CDR3 region has 14 residues. Trimming removed 6 bases from V and 5 bases from J; junction bases left unmatched: 4. Per the germline V gene, CDR1 is MGHDK and CDR2 is SYGVNS. CDR3 sequence reads: CASSGTGDYQPQHF. As DNA, the CDR3 is TGTGCCAGCAGCGGGACAGGGGACTATCAGCCCCAGCATTTT.

This chain uses TRBV18 with TRBJ1-5; D remains ambiguous. This CDR3 contains 13 residues. Germline lookup yields CDR1 KGHSH and CDR2 LQKENI. The V end lost 2 bases, the J end lost 9 bases, and 11 bases lay between the germline ends. The CDR3 protein is CASSPDGSGPQHF. The CDR3 DNA is TGTGCCAGCTCACCAGACGGCTCGGGGCCCCAGCATTTT. Variable domain in full (rest from reference TRBV18 and TRBJ1-5): NAGVMQNPRHLVRRRGQEARLRCSPMKGHSHVYWYRQLPEEGLKFMVYLQKENIIDESGMPKERFSAEFPKEGPSILRIQQVVRGDSAAYFCASSPDGSGPQHFGDGTRLSIL.

The genes are TRBV12-5 and TRBJ1-4; D unresolved. Germline assignment: CDR1 LGHNT and CDR2 FRNRAP. CDR3 size: 13 residues. Here the CDR3 DNA reads TGTGCCACCCGGAGTCCTCGCGATGAAAAACTGTTTTTT. It yields the protein CATRSPRDEKLFF.

This clone rates as medium-sized (0.01 to 0.1%). The J gene is TRBJ2-7, the V gene TRBV11-3; D gene unclear. CDR1 and CDR2 from the germline V gene are SGHNT and YENEEA. The CDR3 consists of 14 residues. With 5 bases removed from V and 3 bases from J, the gap between germline ends came to 14 bases. The CDR3 DNA reads TGTGCCAGCAGCCCCCTTGGACGGTACTACGAGCAGTACTTC. Protein product: CASSPLGRYYEQYF.

This clone is a singleton in its sample. This rearrangement joins TRBV6-8 to TRBJ1-2; 8 nucleotides align to TRBD1. The CDR3 covers 14 residues. V lost 5 bases to trimming and J lost 6 bases; unmatched junction nucleotides: 8. CDR1 is MNHGY and CDR2 is SAAAGT in the germline V gene. The CDR3 DNA sequence: TGTGCCAGCAGTATACAGGGGGGAACGAATGGCTACACCTTC. This sequence encodes CASSIQGGTNGYTF.

The J gene is TRBJ1-5, the V gene TRBV6-1, with a tentative D call TRBD1 (6 bases). The CDR3 covers 20 residues. CDR1 is MNHNS, CDR2 SASEGT, per germline. Trimming removed 1 base at V and 0 bases at J, with 22 bases between. For the CDR3, the DNA is TGTGCCAGCAGTGAAGTAGGAATGTCCAGGGGCCTATATAGCAATCAGCCCCAGCATTTT. Protein sequence: CASSEVGMSRGLYSNQPQHF.

This chain uses TRBV28 with TRBJ2-7; TRBD1 matches 10 bases. Germline V lookup: CDR1 MDHEN, CDR2 SYDVKM. The CDR3 is made up of 15 amino acids. J lost 5 bases, V lost 2 bases, and 6 bases had no gene match. For the CDR3, the DNA is TGTGCCAGCAGTTTAACGGGACAGGGGAAGAACGAGCAGTACTTC. Amino acids: CASSLTGQGKNEQYF. Variable domain in full (rest from reference TRBV28 and TRBJ2-7): DVKVTQSSRYLVKRTGEKVFLECVQDMDHENMFWYRQDPGLGLRLIYFSYDVKMKEKGDIPEGYSVSREKKERFSLILESASTNQTSMYLCASSLTGQGKNEQYFGPGTRLTVT.